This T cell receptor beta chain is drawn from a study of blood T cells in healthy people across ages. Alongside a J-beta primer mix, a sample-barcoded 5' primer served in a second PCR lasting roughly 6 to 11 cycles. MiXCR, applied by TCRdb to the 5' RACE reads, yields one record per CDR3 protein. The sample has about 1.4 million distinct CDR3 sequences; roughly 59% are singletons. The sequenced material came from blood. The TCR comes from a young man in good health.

The CDR3, as DNA: TGTGCCAGCAGCTCCCCCGGCTTCGCTGAGCAGTTCTTC. This codes for CASSSPGFAEQFF. V is TRBV11-2 and J is TRBJ2-1; D is unresolved. The CDR3 is 13 residues long. Trimming took off 4 bases at V and 9 bases at J, with 13 bases between the two ends. The V gene's germline CDR1 is SGHAT and CDR2 FQNNGV.